This T cell receptor beta chain was retrieved from a study of T cells in Graves' hyperthyroidism and ophthalmopathy. Findings and limits, study-wide: Model predictions of ophthalmopathy came a median approximately 6.5 months before onset. Most clonotypes expanded in the thyroid (above 0.001) were also present in blood.

The ends were cut back, 1 base at V and 4 bases at J, with 7 bases in the middle. CDR1 is LGHDT and CDR2 is YNNKEL in the germline V gene (reference sequence). The CDR3 loop spans 13 amino acids. Regions amplified from RNA transcripts were the TCR beta CDR3 regions. RT-PCR in the first round (using the HTBI primer set) targeted the TCR CDR3. Each CDR3 protein gets one entry after TCRdb re-called the multiplex PCR reads with MiXCR. The data show 500,000 to 650,000 distinct CDR3 sequences, 15% to 20% seen once. Patients with uncontrolled infections, other autoimmune diseases, pregnancy or lactation were excluded. There are a few counts of this clonotype. Its antigen is not identified.

The sequence was collected from a man aged 35 to 55 with Graves' ophthalmopathy. The sequencing sample was made of blood. This rearrangement joins TRBV3-1 to TRBJ1-2, with D hard to call. CDR3 bases: TGTGCCAGCAGCCAAGGTCCCAGCTATGGCTACACCTTC. Translating gives CASSQGPSYGYTF.